The T cell receptor beta chain described here comes from a study of T cells in Graves' hyperthyroidism and ophthalmopathy. General study results and limits: Blood also contained most expanded thyroid clonotypes above 0.001.

CDR3 length: 13 residues. From germline, CDR1 is DFQATT and CDR2 SNEGSKA (reference sequence). The V segment lost 0 bases and the J segment 6 bases; nucleotides outside the gene matches: 4. This clonotype was detected a few times. The antigen is unknown. RNA transcripts yielded amplified TCR beta CDR3 regions. First-round RT-PCR targeting the TCR CDR3 was performed with the HTBI primer set. Each CDR3 protein gets one entry after TCRdb re-called the multiplex PCR reads with MiXCR. This sample has around 450,000 distinct CDR3 sequences, with 15% to 19% found just once. The chain couples TRBV20-1 to TRBJ1-2; the match to TRBD1 covers 7 bases. The TCR was taken from a woman between 18 and 29 years old with Graves' hyperthyroidism. The sample comprised blood. The CDR3 spells CSARDRGQHGYTF. CDR3 nucleotide sequence: TGCAGTGCTAGAGATCGGGGACAGCATGGCTACACCTTC.